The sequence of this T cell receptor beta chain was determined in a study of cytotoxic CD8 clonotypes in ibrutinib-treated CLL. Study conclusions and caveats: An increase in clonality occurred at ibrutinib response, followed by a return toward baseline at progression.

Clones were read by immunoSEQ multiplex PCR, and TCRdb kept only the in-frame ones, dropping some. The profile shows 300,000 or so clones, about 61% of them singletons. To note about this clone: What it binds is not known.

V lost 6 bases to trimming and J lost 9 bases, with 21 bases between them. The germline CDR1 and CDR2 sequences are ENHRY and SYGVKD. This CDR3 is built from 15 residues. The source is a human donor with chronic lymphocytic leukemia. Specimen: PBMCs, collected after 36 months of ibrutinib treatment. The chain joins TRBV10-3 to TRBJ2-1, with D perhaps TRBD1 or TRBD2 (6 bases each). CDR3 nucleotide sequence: TGTGCCATCAGCGAACCGGGGGCCCACACTGCTGAGCAGTTCTTC. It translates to CAISEPGAHTAEQFF.